Listed below are T cell receptor beta chains from one sample, sequenced in a study of blood T cell repertoires in COVID-19. The assay was immunoSEQ multiplex PCR, and TCRdb's table has in-frame clones only and misses some. The sample includes 200,000 to 250,000 clones, about 89% of them seen just once. The material sequenced was peripheral blood. These receptors all come from a man aged 55 to 70 who had recovered from COVID-19. Both conserved end residues are part of each CDR3. D genes are given only for firm matches. Only part of the rows carry a size: once, few, many, or a class if the clone is expanded.

CDR3aa: CASSLSSTNEKLFF
CDR3nt: TGTGCCAGCAGCTTGTCTTCAACTAATGAAAAACTGTTTTTT
v_gene: TRBV7-9
abundance: once
d_gene: .
j_gene: TRBJ1-4

CDR3aa: CASSPPEGYEQYF
CDR3nt: TGTGCCAGCTCACCACCGGAGGGCTACGAGCAGTACTTC
v_gene: TRBV18
abundance: .
d_gene: .
j_gene: TRBJ2-7

CDR3aa: CASSIALPRGGSSYEQYF
CDR3nt: TGTGCCAGTAGTATAGCCCTCCCCCGGGGCGGGAGTTCCTACGAGCAGTACTTC
v_gene: TRBV19
abundance: .
d_gene: TRBD2
j_gene: TRBJ2-7

CDR3aa: CASSLDRAYEQYF
CDR3nt: TGTGCCAGCAGTCTTGACAGGGCCTACGAGCAGTACTTC
v_gene: TRBV6-5
abundance: .
d_gene: TRBD1
j_gene: TRBJ2-7

CDR3aa: CASSMSLGGEKLFF
CDR3nt: TGTGCCAGTAGTATGAGCCTAGGCGGTGAAAAACTGTTTTTT
v_gene: TRBV19
abundance: .
d_gene: .
j_gene: TRBJ1-4

CDR3aa: CASSAGTGFPGANVLTF
CDR3nt: TGTGCCAGCAGCGCCGGGACAGGGTTCCCTGGGGCCAACGTCCTGACTTTC
v_gene: TRBV5-5
abundance: .
d_gene: TRBD1
j_gene: TRBJ2-6

CDR3aa: CAWTRHPRKGSQETQYF
CDR3nt: TGTGCCTGGACCCGCCACCCCCGGAAGGGGTCCCAAGAGACCCAGTACTTC
v_gene: TRBV30
abundance: once
d_gene: .
j_gene: TRBJ2-5

CDR3aa: CASSPGANSPLHF
CDR3nt: TGTGCCAGCTCACCAGGGGCTAATTCACCCCTCCACTTT
v_gene: TRBV18
abundance: .
d_gene: .
j_gene: TRBJ1-6

CDR3aa: CASSLERGVNTEAFF
CDR3nt: TGTGCCAGCAGCTTAGAGCGCGGGGTGAACACTGAAGCTTTCTTT
v_gene: TRBV7-8
abundance: .
d_gene: .
j_gene: TRBJ1-1

CDR3aa: CASSPLTSGRASQETQYF
CDR3nt: TGTGCCAGCTCACCGTTGACTAGCGGGAGGGCATCTCAAGAGACCCAGTACTTC
v_gene: TRBV18
abundance: .
d_gene: TRBD2
j_gene: TRBJ2-5

CDR3aa: CASGPVVPGQGPYEQYF
CDR3nt: TGTGCTAGTGGTCCCGTCGTCCCGGGACAGGGTCCCTACGAGCAGTACTTC
v_gene: TRBV12-5
abundance: .
d_gene: TRBD1
j_gene: TRBJ2-7

CDR3aa: CASSLWTSSSSNEQFF
CDR3nt: TGCGCCAGCAGCTTATGGACTAGCTCTTCCTCCAATGAGCAGTTCTTC
v_gene: TRBV5-1
abundance: .
d_gene: TRBD2
j_gene: TRBJ2-1

CDR3aa: CASSSPGQGVIEQYF
CDR3nt: TGTGCCAGCAGTTCGCCGGGACAGGGGGTTATCGAGCAGTACTTC
v_gene: TRBV27
abundance: .
d_gene: TRBD1
j_gene: TRBJ2-7

CDR3aa: CSVYAQGSNTEAFF
CDR3nt: TGCAGCGTTTATGCGCAGGGGTCGAACACTGAAGCTTTCTTT
v_gene: TRBV29-1
abundance: once
d_gene: .
j_gene: TRBJ1-1

CDR3aa: CASSLIDGTEAFF
CDR3nt: TGTGCCAGCAGCTTAATAGACGGGACTGAAGCTTTCTTT
v_gene: TRBV7-2
abundance: .
d_gene: .
j_gene: TRBJ1-1

CDR3aa: CASSRRQGFYGYTF
CDR3nt: TGTGCCAGCAGTCGAAGGCAGGGGTTCTATGGCTACACCTTC
v_gene: TRBV28
abundance: once
d_gene: .
j_gene: TRBJ1-2

CDR3aa: CASSNRGHGYTF
CDR3nt: TGTGCCAGTAGTAACAGGGGCCATGGCTACACCTTC
v_gene: TRBV19
abundance: .
d_gene: TRBD1
j_gene: TRBJ1-2

CDR3aa: CASSLHLGLAVANEQFF
CDR3nt: TGTGCCAGCAGTTTGCACCTAGGACTAGCGGTAGCCAATGAGCAGTTCTTC
v_gene: TRBV28
abundance: .
d_gene: TRBD2
j_gene: TRBJ2-1

CDR3aa: CASSAAGGYNEQFF
CDR3nt: TGTGCCAGCAGCGCCGCAGGGGGCTACAATGAGCAGTTCTTC
v_gene: TRBV5-4
abundance: .
d_gene: TRBD1
j_gene: TRBJ2-1

CDR3aa: CASSFERNTEAFF
CDR3nt: TGTGCCAGCAGCTTCGAGCGGAACACTGAAGCTTTCTTT
v_gene: TRBV7-3
abundance: .
d_gene: .
j_gene: TRBJ1-1

CDR3aa: CASSQDRQLEKLREPIEQYF
CDR3nt: TGTGCCAGCAGCCAAGATAGGCAGCTTGAAAAACTGCGGGAGCCCATCGAGCAGTACTTC
v_gene: TRBV3-1/TRBV3-2
abundance: .
d_gene: TRBD2
j_gene: TRBJ2-7

CDR3aa: CASRPLGGAGGADTQYF
CDR3nt: TGTGCAAGTCGCCCCCTAGGAGGGGCGGGAGGAGCAGATACGCAGTATTTT
v_gene: TRBV12-2
abundance: .
d_gene: .
j_gene: TRBJ2-3

CDR3aa: CASTTGSAKNIQYF
CDR3nt: TGTGCCAGCACCACCGGGTCCGCAAAAAACATTCAGTACTTC
v_gene: TRBV6-6
abundance: .
d_gene: .
j_gene: TRBJ2-4

CDR3aa: CASSQQGKDGTGELFF
CDR3nt: TGTGCCAGCAGCCAACAGGGAAAGGATGGCACCGGGGAGCTGTTTTTT
v_gene: TRBV7-9
abundance: .
d_gene: .
j_gene: TRBJ2-2

CDR3aa: CASSLKRSTDTQYF
CDR3nt: TGTGCCAGCAGCTTGAAGCGGAGCACAGATACGCAGTATTTT
v_gene: TRBV5-5
abundance: .
d_gene: .
j_gene: TRBJ2-3

CDR3aa: CASSQDGQMRTEFNEQFF
CDR3nt: TGCGCCAGCAGCCAAGATGGGCAGATGAGGACAGAGTTCAATGAGCAGTTCTTC
v_gene: TRBV4-1
abundance: .
d_gene: .
j_gene: TRBJ2-1

CDR3aa: CASFPGGTDTQYF
CDR3nt: TGTGCCAGCTTTCCTGGGGGGACAGATACGCAGTATTTT
v_gene: TRBV5-5
abundance: once
d_gene: .
j_gene: TRBJ2-3